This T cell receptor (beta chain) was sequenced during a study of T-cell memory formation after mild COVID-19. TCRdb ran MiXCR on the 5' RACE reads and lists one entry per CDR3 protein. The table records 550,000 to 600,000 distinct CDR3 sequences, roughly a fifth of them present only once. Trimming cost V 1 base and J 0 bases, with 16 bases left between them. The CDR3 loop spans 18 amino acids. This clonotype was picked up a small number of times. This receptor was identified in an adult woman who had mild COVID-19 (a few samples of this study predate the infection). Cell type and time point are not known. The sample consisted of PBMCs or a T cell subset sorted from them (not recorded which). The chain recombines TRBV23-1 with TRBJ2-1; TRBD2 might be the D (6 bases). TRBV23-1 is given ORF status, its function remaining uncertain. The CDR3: CASSQWEEELRSYNEQFF. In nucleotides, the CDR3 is TGCGCCAGCAGTCAATGGGAGGAAGAGCTGCGCTCCTACAATGAGCAGTTCTTC.